One T cell receptor (beta chain) is described in this entry. Ten or more counts support this clonotype. Its antigen is not yet known. No base-level quality is on record; no much larger clone is a single base apart. For repertoire sequencing, TCR beta CDR3 regions were amplified from RNA transcripts. A first-round RT-PCR used HTBI primers with the Qiagen OneStep RT-PCR kit, followed by a second-round multiplex PCR, size selection and purification. The libraries underwent paired-end sequencing with 100 bp reads on an Illumina HiSeq2000. As for how the authors treated the data: SOAPnuke was used for read processing, and reads with adapters, uncalled bases, a mean Phred below 15, or no exact constant-primer or identifier match were discarded. High-quality paired reads were merged with COPE v1.2.5. Each unique nucleotide sequence was defined as a clonotype, and clonotypes were aligned to IMGT TRB V, D and J references with MiTCR v1.1. Only V-J combinations with frequency above 0.0001 were analysed, covering approximately 99% of repertoires. For each V-J combination, a TCR clonal expansion and chaos score was defined as the ratio of F50 clonal expansion to chaos observed in the TCRdist matrix. Welch's t-statistics and random forest were used to narrow the features down to over ten V-J combinations, which were then fed into a naive Bayes classifier. The similarity between thyroid and blood repertoires was quantified using the Morisita-Horn index. TCRdb reanalyzed the raw reads on its own, using fastp at Q25 for trimming and MiXCR for clone calling, and kept in-frame beta chains. CDR3 protein sequences are deduplicated, and each keeps its most common genes and DNA. TCRdb's processing, not the study's, gives the V and J calls here. This sample gives 150,000 or so distinct CDR3 sequences in total; over 35% of them show up just once. The ten largest make up 4.5% to 6% of the sample.

Measured from the cysteine to the phenylalanine, the CDR3 is 12 residues long. This entry keeps only the CDR3 DNA: 36 bases, framed from base 1. V lost 4 bases and J lost 8 bases; the stretch between them is 6 bases long. CDR1 is given as MDHEN and CDR2 as SYDVKM, both from the germline V gene. The data stem from a study of Graves' ophthalmopathy and Graves' hyperthyroidism (dated by TCRdb to the late 2010s). Notes on the research overall: Peripheral blood was collected at initial diagnosis, prior to any treatment. Following sampling, methimazole starting at 30 mg daily was administered to hyperthyroidism patients, and high-dose intravenous methylprednisolone was administered to ophthalmopathy patients. The approximately 100 discovery patients were randomly divided into training and test sets at a 7:3 ratio. The study used TCR beta repertoire signatures to distinguish Graves' ophthalmopathy from Graves' hyperthyroidism and to predict progression to ophthalmopathy. T-cell repertoires of thyroid tissue and blood were compared in over 5 hyperthyroidism patients. For independent validation, a separate cohort was made up of 18 hyperthyroidism patients plus 17 patients who later progressed from hyperthyroidism to ophthalmopathy. To explore V-J signatures that distinguish ophthalmopathy from hyperthyroidism, a discovery set of 100 patients was enrolled, made up of more than 40 with ophthalmopathy and some 60 with stable hyperthyroidism. In total, around 130 blood samples were TCR-sequenced: under 45 ophthalmopathy, roughly 77 hyperthyroidism and some 17 hyperthyroidism-to-ophthalmopathy patients.

The investigation overall reported the following: Most expanded thyroid clonotypes with frequency above 0.001 were also detected in blood, suggesting blood repertoires may reflect the thyroid immune response. In cross-validation, the 13-signature model distinguished ophthalmopathy from stable hyperthyroidism with 85% to 90% sensitivity and 81% to 83% specificity, and in the test set the corresponding values were about 80% and 75%. Sample size was not predetermined statistically, and investigators were not blinded to group allocation. In validation, the model predicted ophthalmopathy progression with more than 70% sensitivity and less than 80% specificity; roughly 12 predicted patients were CT-confirmed with GO in a median of around 6 months.

Ophthalmopathy patients had moderately to severely active disease, Clinical Activity Score of at least 3, NOSPECS grade of at least 4, and disease duration under 3 months. Patients were excluded if they had other autoimmune diseases, uncontrolled infections, pregnancy or lactation. Diagnosis relied on clinical symptoms, serum thyroxine, TRAb, thyroid ultrasound and orbital computed tomography. Ficoll-Paque density gradient centrifugation was used to isolate PBMCs from about 10 ml of fresh peripheral blood. Total RNA was extracted using Trizol reagent, and RNA quality was checked on an Agilent 2100 Bioanalyzer.

The source material was peripheral blood. The rearranged segments are TRBV28 and TRBJ1-6, with no reliable assignment of the D segment. The source of this sequence is a woman aged 35 to 49 with Graves' ophthalmopathy. Donor details come from another sample of the same person, matched by shared clones. The CDR3 in this case is CASSSAHSPLHF. The bases are TGTGCCAGCAGTTCGGCTCATTCACCCCTCCACTTT.